This T cell receptor beta chain derives from a study of identifying expanded T cells in peripheral blood. Study outcomes and limitations: Across healthy donors, higher total template counts meant significantly greater roughly two-week count variance. Technical replicates showed around 1.2 changed clones; roughly two weeks about 16; four weeks 19.

With respect to this clone: Its specificity is unknown.

This table comes from immunoSEQ multiplex PCR, and its TCRdb copy is limited to in-frame clones, with some not included. The table has roughly 100,000 clones, 87% seen once. The V gene end was trimmed by 6 bases and the J gene end by 8 bases; junction bases not matched to a gene: 7. Germline CDR1 and CDR2: MNHEY and SVGAGI. This CDR3 is 14 amino acids long. During the collection period, no donor immune events like infections were recorded. V usage is TRBV6-5 and J usage is TRBJ1-4; 9 bases are a match to TRBD1. This receptor was identified in a person aged 18-70 years in good health. The sample taken for sequencing was blood. The chain's CDR3 is CASRRTGGKEKLFF. The CDR3 region has the DNA TGTGCCAGCAGAAGAACAGGGGGCAAGGAAAAACTGTTTTTT.